This is a list of T cell receptor beta chains from one sample in a study of T cells expressing NK-cell markers. No DNA is given; TCRdb re-called the 5' RACE reads and lists each CDR3 protein once. The sample's table shows about 110,000 distinct CDR3 sequences. The sample was blood T cells: a sorted CD56 or NKG2C T cell subset, CD4+ or CD8+ T cells, or bulk PBMC T cells (not recorded which). Every receptor here comes from a woman aged 18 to 75 in good health. The CDR3 runs from the conserved cysteine through the conserved F or W.

CASSFGTLGQFYGYTF,TRBJ1-2,TRBV7-2
CASSILATNEKLFF,TRBJ1-4,TRBV7-9
CASSQRQGSEQPQHF,TRBJ1-5,TRBV13
CASSLVVAKNIQYF,TRBJ2-4,TRBV13
CASSQDRDEQFF,TRBJ2-1,TRBV3-1
CASSYPGLPKPNTGELFF,TRBJ2-2,TRBV11-2
CASRPWTDTNYGYTF,TRBJ1-2,TRBV27
CASSFAGGAYGYTF,TRBJ1-2,TRBV12-3/TRBV12-4
CASSTPPGQGMGTQYF,TRBJ2-5,TRBV6-2/TRBV6-3
CASSFGASLGDTQYF,TRBJ2-3,TRBV12-3/TRBV12-4
CASRAPNEKLFF,TRBJ1-4,TRBV2
CASSFLETEAFF,TRBJ1-1,TRBV11-2
CSASAGPDSYNEQFF,TRBJ2-1,TRBV20-1
CASSPGQFSHSPLHF,TRBJ1-6,TRBV4-1
CASSQKRGGFVPDNEQFF,TRBJ2-1,TRBV4-3
CASSEAGSYNEQFF,TRBJ2-1,TRBV25-1
CASRETYNEQFF,TRBJ2-1,TRBV5-1
CASSAQGATEAFF,TRBJ1-1,TRBV25-1
CSVEVGHTSSYEQYF,TRBJ2-7,TRBV29-1
CASTPTSGGFTDTQYF,TRBJ2-3,TRBV7-9
CSVEEGEGLGAFF,TRBJ1-1,TRBV29-1
CASAKEFQETQYF,TRBJ2-5,TRBV6-1
CASSLMPGQLYNEQFF,TRBJ2-1,TRBV7-3
CASSEYAGPYGYTF,TRBJ1-2,TRBV6-1
CASSPSSSYEQYF,TRBJ2-7,TRBV3-1
CSARSGLALSSYNEQFF,TRBJ2-1,TRBV20-1
CASMGQGYEQYF,TRBJ2-7,TRBV19
CASSLEGLAGQETQYF,TRBJ2-5,TRBV12-3/TRBV12-4
CASSLVSDEQFF,TRBJ2-1,TRBV11-2
CATSDLGGSEQFF,TRBJ2-1,TRBV24-1
CASSLRDSTETQYF,TRBJ2-5,TRBV11-1
CASSLGPPANEKLFF,TRBJ1-4,TRBV7-8
CASSLVGGDGEQFF,TRBJ2-1,TRBV11-2
CASSGYNEQFF,TRBJ2-1,TRBV11-2